The clone carrying this TCR beta chain showed up just once. This sample was included in a study of T cell responses to AZD1222 COVID-19 vaccine. Measured with immunoSEQ multiplex PCR; TCRdb has only the in-frame clones, and not every one. Among roughly 180,000 clones listed, roughly nine tenths were seen once. V was cut by 5 bases and J by 3 bases, with 13 bases left in between. Looked up from germline, CDR1 is LNHDA and CDR2 is SQIVND (reference sequence). The CDR3 has 14 amino acids. The chain uses TRBV19 and TRBJ1-1; D call uncertain. The source of this sequence is an adult who received the AZD1222 COVID-19 vaccine. The sequencing used peripheral blood, collected 28 days after the second AZD1222 dose. In DNA, the CDR3 is TGTGCCAGTAGTTCCTGGGGAGGAGACACTGAAGCTTTCTTT. This encodes CASSSWGGDTEAFF.